This T cell receptor (beta chain) was observed in a study of cytomegalovirus exposure and HLA in healthy donors. Concerning this clone itself: Its antigen is not known.

Study-wide results and limits: A few of the chains that were CMV-associated were confirmed in vitro to be specific for CMV antigens. A list of approximately 160 TCR beta chains associated with cytomegalovirus was given. Reports described diagnosis of cytomegalovirus status by the classifier as highly specific and sensitive.

An approximately 130-subject validation cohort, separate from the approximately 720-subject first cohort, supplied the donors. Measured with immunoSEQ multiplex PCR; TCRdb has only the in-frame clones, and not every one. The sample yields about 60,000 clones, almost 97% seen once. Sequencing input: PBMCs. The TCR sequence derives from a woman between 18 and 30 years old in good health and CMV-seronegative.

The CDR3 reads CSVEGDRVYEQYF. The CDR3 DNA reads TGCAGCGTTGAAGGGGACAGGGTCTACGAGCAGTACTTC. The chain is built from TRBV29-1 and TRBJ2-7, with 9 bases that match TRBD1. V trimming: 1 base; J trimming: 3 bases; junction bases outside the gene matches: 1. There are 13 residues in the CDR3. CDR1 is SQVTM and CDR2 is ANQGSEA in the germline V gene.